Given below is one T cell receptor (beta chain) in context. The antigen is undetermined. Primers included in the PCR were 60 Vbeta and 13 Jbeta primers. The data were produced by immunoSEQ multiplex PCR, yet TCRdb's version contains in-frame clones alone and is incomplete. This table has 180,000 or so clones, nearly 80% appearing once. The data originate from a study of cytomegalovirus exposure and HLA in healthy donors. Study information: Falling in the Caucasian-associated ancestry cluster were 80% to 85% of 300 to 500 genotyped donors. Study findings and constraints: CMV serostatus was the sole immune exposure information available. The productive fraction for most TCR beta V segments was about 90% or about 30% in an earlier analysis. The classifier reportedly diagnosed cytomegalovirus status with high specificity and sensitivity.

The CDR3 length is 16 residues. CDR1 is SGHTA, CDR2 FQGNSA, per germline. Between the trimmed V and J ends, which lost 5 bases and 6 bases, there was a span of 19 bases. Sample: PBMCs. The rearrangement links TRBV7-2 to TRBJ1-4; maybe TRBD1 (6 bases). This clonotype was obtained from a man between 50 and 59 years old in good health and CMV-seropositive. The CDR3 nucleotides read TGTGCCAGCAGCGCCCGAAACCCAGGGGCTCATGAAAAACTGTTTTTT. It encodes CASSARNPGAHEKLFF.